The 9 T cell receptor beta chains in this list originate from one sample, sequenced in a study of lymphopenia after photon versus proton radiotherapy. The table came from immunoSEQ multiplex PCR; TCRdb's copy has only in-frame clones and leaves some out. The sample records some 25,000 clones, around nine tenths being singletons. The sequencing used peripheral blood, collected from a patient treated with photon-based radiotherapy. The source is a woman aged 45 to 65 with cholangiocarcinoma.

This clone was found a few times. The chain recombines TRBV18 with TRBJ2-3; D is uncertain. The V gene lost 6 bases and the J gene lost 0 bases, with 10 bases spanning the gap. Per the germline V gene, CDR1 is KGHSH and CDR2 is LQKENI. The length of the CDR3 is 14 residues. CDR3: CASSREASTDTQYF. In nucleotides, the CDR3 is TGTGCCAGCTCGAGAGAGGCTAGCACAGATACGCAGTATTTT.

The DNA of the CDR3 is TGTGCCAGCAGCCCCTATAAGGGAAACAGTAACACTGAAGCTTTCTTT. Translation: CASSPYKGNSNTEAFF. The rearrangement joins TRBV5-8 to TRBJ1-1; D not certain. Germline V gene data show CDR1 as SGHTS and CDR2 as YDEGEE. The CDR3 has 16 residues. V lost 4 bases, J lost 2 bases, and 18 bases lay in between.

This chain links TRBV9 with TRBJ1-2, with D perhaps TRBD1 (5 bases). The CDR3 has 17 amino acids. Germline V gene sequence: CDR1 SGDLS, CDR2 YYNGEE. Trimming cost V 2 bases and J 2 bases, with 19 bases left between them. The CDR3 loop reads CASSVSGSQTVNYGYTF. The CDR3 DNA follows: TGTGCCAGCAGCGTCTCTGGTTCACAGACAGTAAACTATGGCTACACCTTC.

This clone was seen once. CDR3 nucleotide sequence: TGTGCCAGCAGCGTAGTCGCGGTTAGCTCCTACAATGAGCAGTTCTTC. It is translated as CASSVVAVSSYNEQFF. This sequence joins TRBV9 and TRBJ2-1; the D is unclear. V was cut by 0 bases and J by 0 bases, with 10 bases left in between. There are 16 residues in the CDR3. The V gene's germline CDR1 is SGDLS and CDR2 YYNGEE. The variable domain in full, completed from reference TRBV9 and TRBJ2-1, reads DSGVTQTPKHLITATGQRVTLRCSPRSGDLSVYWYQQSLDQGLQFLIQYYNGEERAKGNILERFSAQQFPDLHSELNLSSLELGDSALYFCASSVVAVSSYNEQFFGPGTRLTVL.

V usage is TRBV9 and J usage is TRBJ2-7; TRBD2 might be the D (6 bases). The CDR3 is 15 amino acids. CDR1 and CDR2 (germline): SGDLS, YYNGEE. Trimming removed 1 base from V and 3 bases from J, with 14 bases in between. CDR3 in DNA: TGTGCCAGCAGCGTATATCGGGACTGGAACTACGAGCAGTACTTC. It is translated as CASSVYRDWNYEQYF.

This clone was counted once. The chain carries TRBV5-5 and TRBJ1-1; 7 nucleotides match TRBD1. V dropped 3 bases and J dropped 2; count of bases not matched to a gene: 13. The length of the CDR3 is 17 residues. CDR1 is SGHKS and CDR2 is YYEKEE in the germline V gene (reference sequence). In nucleotides, the CDR3 is TGTGCCAGCAGCTCCCGGCAGACAGGGAAGATTAACACTGAAGCTTTCTTT. It translates to CASSSRQTGKINTEAFF.

V gene TRBV6-4 combines with J gene TRBJ2-1, with 10 bases that match TRBD2. This CDR3 is 15 amino acids long. The junction had 6 bases not matched to a gene; V was cut back by 0 bases and J by 10 bases. Germline V gene sequence: CDR1 MRHNA, CDR2 SNTAGT. DNA for the CDR3: TGTGCCAGCAGTGACTCAGGGCTAGCGGGGGAAGAGCAGTTCTTC. This translates into CASSDSGLAGEEQFF.

The chain recombines TRBV7-9 with TRBJ2-1, with a tentative D call TRBD2 (6 bases). The CDR3 has 14 amino acids. Germline V gene data show CDR1 as SEHNR and CDR2 as FQNEAQ (reference sequence). V was cut by 5 bases and J by 7 bases, with 15 bases left in between. This CDR3 is CASSPPRRENEQFF. The CDR3 nucleotides are TGTGCCAGCAGCCCCCCTCGGCGGGAAAATGAGCAGTTCTTC.

This chain connects TRBV5-1 to TRBJ2-7, with D possibly called TRBD1 or TRBD2 (5 bases each). The V and J ends lost 0 bases and 3 bases respectively, with 7 bases between them. The CDR3 runs 13 residues. CDR1 is SGHRS, CDR2 YFSETQ, per germline. CDR3 amino acids: CASSLGGGYEQYF. As DNA, the CDR3 is TGCGCCAGCAGCTTGGGTGGGGGCTACGAGCAGTACTTC.